This is a list of T cell receptor beta chains from one sample in a study of vaccination and CD4 T cells after COVID-19. No antigen is known for these receptors. TCRdb redid the calling of the PCR reads with MiXCR, one entry per CDR3 protein. The sample yields about 20,000 distinct CDR3 sequences, roughly half seen once. The sequenced material came from CD4+ T cells from blood, cultured in vitro. These TCRs come from a human donor who had recovered from COVID-19. The CDR3 runs from the conserved cysteine through the conserved F or W. A D gene is named only where the DNA matches it firmly. Size is stated for part of the rows, as once, few or many counts, or as a class when the clone is expanded.

cdr3_length: 15
j_call: TRBJ2-5
d_call: TRBD2
v_call: TRBV18
clone_size: NA
cdr3_aa: CASSGLAGGQETQYF
cdr3_nt: TGTGCCAGCTCAGGACTAGCGGGAGGTCAAGAGACCCAGTACTTC

cdr3_length: 14
j_call: TRBJ1-2
d_call: NA
v_call: TRBV19
clone_size: once
cdr3_aa: CASSSGPANYGYTF
cdr3_nt: TGTGCCAGTAGTTCGGGACCAGCTAACTATGGCTACACCTTC

cdr3_length: 13
j_call: TRBJ1-2
d_call: NA
v_call: TRBV28
clone_size: once
cdr3_aa: CASSFVASGGYTF
cdr3_nt: TGTGCCAGCAGCTTCGTTGCATCTGGGGGCTACACCTTC

cdr3_length: 13
j_call: TRBJ2-3
d_call: TRBD1
v_call: TRBV20-1
clone_size: NA
cdr3_aa: CSAPTGATDTQYF
cdr3_nt: TGCAGTGCTCCGACAGGGGCAACAGATACGCAGTATTTT

cdr3_length: 17
j_call: TRBJ2-5
d_call: TRBD2
v_call: TRBV20-1
clone_size: NA
cdr3_aa: CSARKAGSGGSGETQYF
cdr3_nt: TGCAGTGCTAGAAAAGCGGGGTCTGGCGGGAGTGGTGAGACCCAGTACTTC

cdr3_length: 13
j_call: TRBJ2-2
d_call: NA
v_call: TRBV7-9
clone_size: few
cdr3_aa: CASSLEGSGELFF
cdr3_nt: TGTGCCAGCAGCTTAGAGGGCTCCGGGGAGCTGTTTTTT

cdr3_length: 15
j_call: TRBJ1-5
d_call: NA
v_call: TRBV12-3/TRBV12-4
clone_size: once
cdr3_aa: CASSLEINSNQPQHF
cdr3_nt: TGTGCCAGCAGTTTAGAAATTAATAGCAATCAGCCCCAGCATTTT

cdr3_length: 13
j_call: TRBJ2-1
d_call: NA
v_call: TRBV20-1
clone_size: few
cdr3_aa: CSARDGLANEQFF
cdr3_nt: TGCAGTGCTAGAGATGGTCTAGCTAATGAGCAGTTCTTC

cdr3_length: 19
j_call: TRBJ1-6
d_call: NA
v_call: TRBV19
clone_size: few
cdr3_aa: CASSIDFGSVGPENSPLHF
cdr3_nt: TGTGCCAGTAGTATAGATTTTGGGTCCGTAGGTCCAGAGAATTCACCCCTCCACTTT

cdr3_length: 16
j_call: TRBJ1-6
d_call: NA
v_call: TRBV9
clone_size: NA
cdr3_aa: CASSAQDSFYNSPLHF
cdr3_nt: TGTGCCAGCAGCGCCCAGGACAGCTTCTATAATTCACCCCTCCACTTT

cdr3_length: 19
j_call: TRBJ2-7
d_call: TRBD2
v_call: TRBV12-3/TRBV12-4
clone_size: once
cdr3_aa: CASSLGYTSGGDLPYEQYF
cdr3_nt: TGTGCCAGCAGTTTAGGATATACTAGCGGGGGGGATCTCCCCTACGAGCAGTACTTC

cdr3_length: 14
j_call: TRBJ2-2
d_call: TRBD1
v_call: TRBV2
clone_size: NA
cdr3_aa: CATTGGPNTGELFF
cdr3_nt: TGTGCCACCACAGGGGGACCGAACACCGGGGAGCTGTTTTTT

cdr3_length: 13
j_call: TRBJ2-3
d_call: NA
v_call: TRBV18
clone_size: NA
cdr3_aa: CASSPNEEDTQYF
cdr3_nt: TGTGCCAGCTCACCAAATGAAGAAGATACGCAGTATTTT

cdr3_length: 14
j_call: TRBJ1-1
d_call: TRBD1
v_call: TRBV6-1
clone_size: few
cdr3_aa: CASSDYRGGTEAFF
cdr3_nt: TGTGCCAGCAGTGACTACAGGGGAGGGACTGAAGCTTTCTTT

cdr3_length: 17
j_call: TRBJ1-1
d_call: NA
v_call: TRBV19
clone_size: NA
cdr3_aa: CASSPPGAGRRDTEAFF
cdr3_nt: TGTGCCAGTAGCCCCCCCGGGGCGGGACGGAGGGACACTGAAGCTTTCTTT

cdr3_length: 12
j_call: TRBJ2-5
d_call: NA
v_call: TRBV12-5
clone_size: NA
cdr3_aa: CASGLVEETQYF
cdr3_nt: TGTGCTAGTGGTTTGGTAGAAGAGACCCAGTACTTC

cdr3_length: 14
j_call: TRBJ2-1
d_call: NA
v_call: TRBV20-1
clone_size: NA
cdr3_aa: CSARVGGAVNEQFF
cdr3_nt: TGCAGTGCTAGAGTTGGGGGAGCGGTGAATGAGCAGTTCTTC

cdr3_length: 14
j_call: TRBJ2-5
d_call: TRBD1
v_call: TRBV19
clone_size: few
cdr3_aa: CASSIGQGQETQYF
cdr3_nt: TGTGCCAGTAGTATTGGACAGGGGCAAGAGACCCAGTACTTC

cdr3_length: 14
j_call: TRBJ2-4
d_call: NA
v_call: TRBV7-2
clone_size: NA
cdr3_aa: CASSPHVAKNIQYF
cdr3_nt: TGTGCCAGCAGCCCCCATGTAGCCAAAAACATTCAGTACTTC

cdr3_length: 15
j_call: TRBJ2-2
d_call: NA
v_call: TRBV4-1
clone_size: NA
cdr3_aa: CASSQGGRVHGELFF
cdr3_nt: TGCGCCAGCAGCCAAGGAGGAAGGGTCCACGGGGAGCTGTTTTTT

cdr3_length: 12
j_call: TRBJ1-5
d_call: NA
v_call: TRBV30
clone_size: few
cdr3_aa: CAWSTDGNAQHF
cdr3_nt: TGTGCCTGGTCCACGGACGGAAACGCCCAGCATTTT

cdr3_length: 15
j_call: TRBJ1-2
d_call: NA
v_call: TRBV9
clone_size: NA
cdr3_aa: CASSVDGGDRYGYTF
cdr3_nt: TGTGCCAGCAGCGTAGATGGGGGCGATAGGTATGGCTACACCTTC

cdr3_length: 15
j_call: TRBJ1-2
d_call: NA
v_call: TRBV19
clone_size: NA
cdr3_aa: CASSIDPGSVYGYTF
cdr3_nt: TGTGCCAGTAGTATAGATCCTGGCTCGGTATATGGCTACACCTTC

cdr3_length: 12
j_call: TRBJ2-2
d_call: NA
v_call: TRBV15
clone_size: medium-sized
cdr3_aa: CATSRSIGELFF
cdr3_nt: TGTGCCACCAGTCGTAGTATCGGGGAGCTGTTTTTT

cdr3_length: 15
j_call: TRBJ2-5
d_call: NA
v_call: TRBV21-1
clone_size: NA
cdr3_aa: CASSQEGRGRETQYF
cdr3_nt: TGCGCCAGCAGCCAAGAAGGCAGGGGGCGAGAGACCCAGTACTTC

cdr3_length: 14
j_call: TRBJ2-5
d_call: TRBD2
v_call: TRBV12-3/TRBV12-4
clone_size: NA
cdr3_aa: CASTRAGGQETQYF
cdr3_nt: TGTGCCAGCACTCGAGCGGGGGGGCAAGAGACCCAGTACTTC

cdr3_length: 15
j_call: TRBJ2-5
d_call: NA
v_call: TRBV6-1
clone_size: NA
cdr3_aa: CASSEFYGAGETQYF
cdr3_nt: TGTGCCAGCAGTGAGTTCTACGGGGCGGGAGAGACCCAGTACTTC

cdr3_length: 16
j_call: TRBJ1-3
d_call: TRBD1
v_call: TRBV11-2
clone_size: once
cdr3_aa: CASSSVKGGTGNTIYF
cdr3_nt: TGTGCCAGCAGCTCAGTAAAAGGGGGCACTGGAAACACCATATATTTT

cdr3_length: 15
j_call: TRBJ2-1
d_call: NA
v_call: TRBV10-1
clone_size: NA
cdr3_aa: CASSESGASWGEQFF
cdr3_nt: TGCGCCAGCAGTGAGTCCGGTGCGTCCTGGGGAGAGCAGTTCTTC

cdr3_length: 13
j_call: TRBJ2-5
d_call: NA
v_call: TRBV19
clone_size: NA
cdr3_aa: CASSVDREETQYF
cdr3_nt: TGTGCCAGTAGTGTCGACAGAGAAGAGACCCAGTACTTC

cdr3_length: 15
j_call: TRBJ2-7
d_call: NA
v_call: TRBV7-6
clone_size: NA
cdr3_aa: CASSLKQGSLYEQYF
cdr3_nt: TGTGCCAGCAGCTTAAAACAGGGAAGTCTCTACGAGCAGTACTTC

cdr3_length: 13
j_call: TRBJ2-5
d_call: NA
v_call: TRBV6-1
clone_size: NA
cdr3_aa: CASSEGSGVAQYF
cdr3_nt: TGTGCCAGCAGTGAGGGTTCAGGGGTAGCCCAGTACTTC

cdr3_length: 14
j_call: TRBJ1-5
d_call: NA
v_call: TRBV19
clone_size: once
cdr3_aa: CASSIQLSNQPQHF
cdr3_nt: TGTGCCAGTAGTATCCAGCTTAGCAATCAGCCCCAGCATTTT

cdr3_length: 17
j_call: TRBJ2-2
d_call: TRBD1
v_call: TRBV2
clone_size: NA
cdr3_aa: CASSDGDRGSNTGELFF
cdr3_nt: TGTGCCAGCAGTGATGGGGACAGGGGTTCAAACACCGGGGAGCTGTTTTTT

cdr3_length: 15
j_call: TRBJ1-1
d_call: NA
v_call: TRBV15
clone_size: few
cdr3_aa: CATSGEYQVNTEAFF
cdr3_nt: TGTGCCACCAGCGGAGAATACCAGGTAAACACTGAAGCTTTCTTT

cdr3_length: 14
j_call: TRBJ1-6
d_call: NA
v_call: TRBV28
clone_size: NA
cdr3_aa: CASSLRIDNSPLHF
cdr3_nt: TGTGCCAGCAGTTTAAGGATTGATAATTCACCCCTCCACTTT

cdr3_length: 17
j_call: TRBJ2-2
d_call: TRBD1
v_call: TRBV15
clone_size: NA
cdr3_aa: CATSRDLGTDNTGELFF
cdr3_nt: TGTGCCACCAGCAGAGATCTTGGGACAGACAACACCGGGGAGCTGTTTTTT

cdr3_length: 16
j_call: TRBJ2-7
d_call: TRBD1
v_call: TRBV27
clone_size: NA
cdr3_aa: CASSTPRTGRSYEQYF
cdr3_nt: TGTGCCAGCAGTACCCCCAGGACAGGGCGCTCCTACGAGCAGTACTTC

cdr3_length: 14
j_call: TRBJ1-2
d_call: TRBD1
v_call: TRBV19
clone_size: NA
cdr3_aa: CASSNQGGLYGYTF
cdr3_nt: TGTGCCAGTAGCAACCAGGGGGGCCTCTATGGCTACACCTTC

cdr3_length: 14
j_call: TRBJ2-3
d_call: NA
v_call: TRBV27
clone_size: few
cdr3_aa: CASRLTLKTDTQYF
cdr3_nt: TGTGCCAGCAGACTAACCCTAAAAACAGATACGCAGTATTTT

cdr3_length: 13
j_call: TRBJ2-7
d_call: TRBD1
v_call: TRBV20-1
clone_size: NA
cdr3_aa: CSASRDSPYEQYF
cdr3_nt: TGCAGTGCTAGCCGGGACAGCCCCTACGAGCAGTACTTC

cdr3_length: 13
j_call: TRBJ2-7
d_call: NA
v_call: TRBV20-1
clone_size: once
cdr3_aa: CSASKVSSYEQYF
cdr3_nt: TGCAGTGCTAGCAAGGTGAGCTCCTACGAGCAGTACTTC

cdr3_length: 16
j_call: TRBJ1-5
d_call: NA
v_call: TRBV19
clone_size: few
cdr3_aa: CASSIEFPGTGQPQHF
cdr3_nt: TGTGCCAGTAGTATTGAGTTTCCGGGTACGGGTCAGCCCCAGCATTTT

cdr3_length: 14
j_call: TRBJ1-2
d_call: NA
v_call: TRBV20-1
clone_size: few
cdr3_aa: CSARVAGVLYGYTF
cdr3_nt: TGCAGTGCTAGAGTGGCAGGGGTTTTATATGGCTACACCTTC

cdr3_length: 13
j_call: TRBJ2-7
d_call: TRBD2
v_call: TRBV6-1
clone_size: NA
cdr3_aa: CASSGRGAYEQYF
cdr3_nt: TGTGCCAGCAGTGGGCGGGGGGCCTACGAGCAGTACTTC

cdr3_length: 14
j_call: TRBJ2-6
d_call: NA
v_call: TRBV10-2
clone_size: NA
cdr3_aa: CASSETGGANVLTF
cdr3_nt: TGCGCCAGCAGTGAAACAGGTGGGGCCAACGTCCTGACTTTC

cdr3_length: 16
j_call: TRBJ1-3
d_call: NA
v_call: TRBV12-1
clone_size: NA
cdr3_aa: CASSFETATSGNTIYF
cdr3_nt: TGTGCCAGCAGCTTTGAAACAGCTACCTCTGGAAACACCATATATTTT

cdr3_length: 12
j_call: TRBJ1-1
d_call: NA
v_call: TRBV20-1
clone_size: NA
cdr3_aa: CSGGRPNTEAFF
cdr3_nt: TGCAGTGGTGGGAGGCCGAACACTGAAGCTTTCTTT

cdr3_length: 15
j_call: TRBJ1-5
d_call: TRBD1
v_call: TRBV5-1
clone_size: NA
cdr3_aa: CASSPGGTETQPQHF
cdr3_nt: TGCGCCAGCAGCCCCGGCGGGACAGAAACTCAGCCCCAGCATTTT

cdr3_length: 13
j_call: TRBJ1-5
d_call: NA
v_call: TRBV19
clone_size: NA
cdr3_aa: CASSRGYDQPQHF
cdr3_nt: TGTGCCAGTAGTAGAGGGTACGATCAGCCCCAGCATTTT

cdr3_length: 12
j_call: TRBJ2-7
d_call: NA
v_call: TRBV2
clone_size: NA
cdr3_aa: CASQGGGYEQYF
cdr3_nt: TGTGCCTCACAGGGAGGGGGCTACGAGCAGTACTTC

cdr3_length: 16
j_call: TRBJ1-1
d_call: NA
v_call: TRBV28
clone_size: NA
cdr3_aa: CASSDSGGVMNTEAFF
cdr3_nt: TGTGCCAGCAGTGACTCTGGGGGAGTCATGAACACTGAAGCTTTCTTT